A selection of T cell receptor beta chains follows, all from one sample in a study of tumor-infiltrating lymphocytes in oesophageal squamous cell carcinoma. TCRdb used MiXCR to reprocess the PCR reads, holding one entry per CDR3 protein. The table shows about 6,000 distinct CDR3 sequences, with 14% to 15% occurring only once. The sequencing input was esophageal tumor tissue. The receptors stem from a male donor with esophageal squamous cell carcinoma. Each CDR3 is given with its conserved first and last residue.

CDR3 length	V gene	J gene	CDR3 protein
18	TRBV7-2	TRBJ2-2	CASSLGAKTRANTGELFF
14	TRBV5-1	TRBJ1-2	CASSVPAATYGYTF
14	TRBV7-8	TRBJ2-5	CASSLEDLQETQYF
12	TRBV11-2	TRBJ1-4	CASSLGGKKLFF
11	TRBV6-1	TRBJ2-7	CASRTLYEQYF
15	TRBV7-2	TRBJ2-3	CASSRTGGFTDTQYF
15	TRBV7-8	TRBJ2-3	CASRNDRGSTDTQYF
15	TRBV6-1	TRBJ2-3	CASSTKRGATDTQYF
15	TRBV11-3	TRBJ2-5	CASSLGTGTKETQYF
15	TRBV24-1	TRBJ1-2	CATSEGSPGVYGYTF
15	TRBV5-6	TRBJ2-5	CASSLARDNQETQYF
12	TRBV7-2	TRBJ2-2	CASSPGMGELFF
18	TRBV5-5	TRBJ2-6	CASSLQVHPRSGANVLTF
13	TRBV5-1	TRBJ2-3	CASRRSGVLSQYF
12	TRBV19	NA	CASRGSLREQYF
15	TRBV29-1	NA	CSVELDRGRSETQYF
15	TRBV10-3	TRBJ2-7	CAIRSGTSSSYEQYF
14	TRBV10-3	TRBJ1-5	CATTTGYSNQPQHF
14	TRBV6-1	TRBJ2-1	CASSLVDRNSPLHF
16	TRBV11-2	TRBJ2-6	CASSSQPVGVWLHLRF
12	TRBV7-9	TRBJ1-1	CASRRLNTEAFF
15	TRBV11-2	TRBJ2-1	CASSPLGADYNEQFF
15	TRBV3-1	TRBJ1-5	CASSQDGHSNQPQHF
13	TRBV12-3/TRBV12-4	TRBJ1-5	CASSFGAEAPQHF
13	TRBV6-1	TRBJ2-1	CASSRSSYNEQFF
12	TRBV5-5	TRBJ2-7	CASSLERYEQYF
14	TRBV29-1	TRBJ1-1	CSVSTGAMNTEAFF
15	TRBV30	TRBJ2-3	CACGEGGRVVDTQYF
14	TRBV5-1	TRBJ1-2	CASSPGTENYGYTF
16	TRBV5-1	TRBJ1-4	CASSLVSSATNEKLFF
13	TRBV7-9	TRBJ2-3	CASSFIGTDTQYF
11	TRBV24-1	TRBJ2-3	CATSRGDTQYF
15	TRBV7-2	TRBJ1-2	CASSLGPGSNYGYTF
15	TRBV5-5	TRBJ1-1	CASRARTDGRSEAFF
13	TRBV7-9	TRBJ2-7	CASSLPGGYEQYF
13	TRBV12-3/TRBV12-4	TRBJ1-6	CASSLQGNSPLHF
15	TRBV6-1	TRBJ2-7	CASSEGAGSSYEQYF
17	TRBV10-1	TRBJ2-4	CASTPPRGHKAKNIQYF
16	TRBV7-2	TRBJ2-3	CASSSAQAGFTDTQYF
14	TRBV4-1	TRBJ2-3	CASSLSGGTDTQYF
15	TRBV7-9	TRBJ2-7	CASSLDGLYNSPLHF
15	TRBV28	TRBJ2-5	CASSLWDPRDETQYF
13	TRBV5-1	TRBJ1-1	CASSIDPDGEAFF
15	TRBV5-6	TRBJ2-5	CASSTFAGAEETQYF